This entry lists 12 T cell receptor beta chains sequenced from one sample in a study of control samples from healthy donors and cancer patients. Libraries were prepared by immunoSEQ multiplex PCR; TCRdb keeps only in-frame clonotypes and omits some of them. The table has 75,000 to 95,000 clones, 85% to 90% seen once. The sequencing sample was made of PBMCs. The receptors were gathered from a woman in her forties or fifties with colorectal cancer.

The chain links TRBV19 to TRBJ1-5, with D unresolved. V lost 5 bases to trimming and J lost 10 bases, with 12 bases between them. CDR1 LNHDA and CDR2 SQIVND come from the germline V gene (reference sequence). The CDR3 is 12 amino acids. The CDR3 sequence is CASSLVHQPQHF. The CDR3 coding sequence is TGTGCCAGTAGTCTCGTACACCAACCCCAGCATTTT.

The V call is TRBV6-5, the J call TRBJ2-1; D is perhaps TRBD1 or TRBD2 (5 bases each). The CDR3 extends over 12 amino acids. V was cut by 8 bases and J by 9 bases, with 14 bases left in between. Germline assignment: CDR1 MNHEY and CDR2 SVGAGI. The CDR3 sequence is CASVSSGTEQFF. The CDR3 DNA sequence: TGTGCCAGCGTAAGTTCGGGGACTGAGCAGTTCTTC.

This chain connects TRBV5-6 to TRBJ1-6; no clear D. The CDR3 consists of 14 residues. Trimming shortened V by 3 bases and J by 7 bases, and 11 bases separated the two germline ends. Germline CDR1 SGHDT, CDR2 YYEEEE. CDR3 protein: CASSWGGGNSPLHF. The DNA for the CDR3 is TGTGCCAGCAGCTGGGGTGGTGGAAATTCACCCCTCCACTTT. The variable domain in full, with the rest retrieved from reference TRBV5-6 and TRBJ1-6, is DAGVTQSPTHLIKTRGQQVTLRCSPKSGHDTVSWYQQALGQGPQFIFQYYEEEERQRGNFPDRFSGHQFPNYSSELNVNALLLGDSALYLCASSWGGGNSPLHFGNGTRLTVT.

The chain couples TRBV4-1 to TRBJ1-3; weak D call: TRBD1 (5 bases). Germline V gene data show CDR1 as MGHRA and CDR2 as YSYEKL. The CDR3 runs 16 residues. V lost 4 bases and J 0 bases, leaving 13 bases between the germline ends. The CDR3 nucleotides are TGCGCCAGCAGCCGGGGCGACGGAGACTCTGGAAACACCATATATTTT. Protein product: CASSRGDGDSGNTIYF.

V is TRBV20-1 and J is TRBJ2-2, with D perhaps matching TRBD1 (6 bases). Germline V gene data show CDR1 as DFQATT and CDR2 as SNEGSKA (reference sequence). The CDR3 contains 15 residues. Trimming left V 3 bases short and J 5 bases short, with 16 bases between. For the CDR3, the DNA is TGCAGTGCTAGTGAGACAGGAAGAGAAACCGGGGAGCTGTTTTTT. It codes for CSASETGRETGELFF.

This chain uses TRBV2 with TRBJ2-2; no reliable D call. The CDR3 loop spans 14 amino acids. Germline CDR1 and CDR2: SNHLY and FYNNEI. Trimming shortened V by 1 base and J by 1 base, and 4 bases separated the two germline ends. CDR3 sequence (DNA): TGTGCCAGCAGTGAAGGAGTGAACACCGGGGAGCTGTTTTTT. This translates into CASSEGVNTGELFF.

The genes are TRBV7-3 and TRBJ2-2, with D perhaps matching TRBD1 (6 bases). There are 15 residues in the CDR3. The germline CDR1 and CDR2 sequences are SGHTA and FQGTGA. The V end was cut by 0 bases, the J end by 6 bases, with 11 bases between. The CDR3 region is CASSLTVGAPGELFF. The CDR3 coding sequence is TGTGCCAGCAGCTTAACTGTGGGGGCCCCCGGGGAGCTGTTTTTT.

The V call is TRBV5-4, the J call TRBJ1-1, with 10 bases fitting TRBD1. This CDR3 comprises 14 residues. Germline lookup yields CDR1 SGHNT and CDR2 YYREEE (reference sequence). Trimming took 1 base from V and 4 from J; bases not matched to a gene: 1. The CDR3 nucleotides read TGTGCCAGCAGCTTGTGGACAGGGGGCACTGAAGCTTTCTTT. Translation: CASSLWTGGTEAFF. The full variable domain, its missing parts supplied by reference TRBV5-4 and TRBJ1-1, is ETGVTQSPTHLIKTRGQQVTLRCSSQSGHNTVSWYQQALGQGPQFIFQYYREEENGRGNFPPRFSGLQFPNYSSELNVNALELDDSALYLCASSLWTGGTEAFFGQGTRLTVV.

The chain joins TRBV28 to TRBJ1-1; the match to TRBD1 covers 9 bases. The CDR3 length is 16 residues. Germline loops: CDR1 MDHEN, CDR2 SYDVKM. The V gene end was trimmed by 6 bases and the J gene end by 2 bases; junction bases not matched to a gene: 10. For the CDR3, the DNA is TGTGCCAGCAGCTCTCTGGGGACAGGGCTTAACACTGAAGCTTTCTTT. It translates to CASSSLGTGLNTEAFF.

The DNA of the CDR3 is TGCGCCAGCAGCTTGTCGTCCGGGGAGCTGTTTTTT. Encoded protein: CASSLSSGELFF. The V and J genes are TRBV5-1 and TRBJ2-2; no clear D gene. Per germline, CDR1 SGHRS and CDR2 YFSETQ. V gave up 1 base and J gave up 6 bases, with 4 bases separating them. The CDR3 is made up of 12 amino acids.

V is TRBV7-9 and J is TRBJ1-3, with D maybe TRBD1 (6 bases). The CDR3 has 16 residues. Between the trimmed V and J ends, which lost 5 bases and 5 bases, there was a span of 19 bases. Per germline, CDR1 SEHNR and CDR2 FQNEAQ (reference sequence). The DNA of the CDR3 is TGTGCCAGCAGCAAAGAAGGGGGGTCAGGTAGAAACACCATATATTTT. Protein product: CASSKEGGSGRNTIYF.

Written as DNA, the CDR3 is TGTGCCAGCAGTGAATGGTTCGGGGAGCTGTTTTTT. Amino acid sequence: CASSEWFGELFF. The V gene is TRBV25-1, the J gene TRBJ2-2, with D unclear. V lost 1 base and J lost 7, with 4 bases in between. Germline CDR1 reads MGHDK; CDR2 reads SYGVNS. The length of the CDR3 is 12 residues. Full variable domain (remainder filled in from reference TRBV25-1 and TRBJ2-2): EADIYQTPRYLVIGTGKKITLECSQTMGHDKMYWYQQDPGMELHLIHYSYGVNSTEKGDLSSESTVSRIRTEHFPLTLESARPSHTSQYLCASSEWFGELFFGEGSRLTVL.